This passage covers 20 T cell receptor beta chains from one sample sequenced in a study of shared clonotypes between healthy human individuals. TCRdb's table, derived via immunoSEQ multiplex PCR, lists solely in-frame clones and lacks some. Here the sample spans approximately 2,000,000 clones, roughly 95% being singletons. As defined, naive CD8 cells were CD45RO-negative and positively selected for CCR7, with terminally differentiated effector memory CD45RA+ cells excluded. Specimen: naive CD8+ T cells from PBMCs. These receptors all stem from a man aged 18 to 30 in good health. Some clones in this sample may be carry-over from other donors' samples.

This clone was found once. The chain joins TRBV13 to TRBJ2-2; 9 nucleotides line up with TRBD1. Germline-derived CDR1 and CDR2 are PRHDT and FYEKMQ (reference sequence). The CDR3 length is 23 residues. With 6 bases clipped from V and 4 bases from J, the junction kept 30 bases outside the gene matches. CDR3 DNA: TGTGCCAGCAGATTTACAGGGGGCTGGTTGACGGGACGGTTACAGGGTGGCACCGGGGAGCTGTTTTTT. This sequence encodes CASRFTGGWLTGRLQGGTGELFF.

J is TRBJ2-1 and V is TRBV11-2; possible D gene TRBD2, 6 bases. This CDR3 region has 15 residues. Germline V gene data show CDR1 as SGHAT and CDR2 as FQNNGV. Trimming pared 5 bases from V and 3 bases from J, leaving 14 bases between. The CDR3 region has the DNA TGTGCCAGCAGCCGTGGGGCTAGCGACTACAATGAGCAGTTCTTC. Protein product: CASSRGASDYNEQFF.

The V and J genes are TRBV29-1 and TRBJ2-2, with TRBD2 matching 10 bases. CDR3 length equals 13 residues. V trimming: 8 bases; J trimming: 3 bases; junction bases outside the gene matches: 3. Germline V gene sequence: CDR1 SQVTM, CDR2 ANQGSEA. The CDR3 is CSSLAGDTGELFF. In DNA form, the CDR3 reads TGCAGCTCCCTAGCGGGAGACACCGGGGAGCTGTTTTTT.

In nucleotides, the CDR3 is TGTGCCAGCAGTGTACTTGAGATAGGACAGGGGCAGCCCCCGAACACTGAAGCTTTCTTT. Protein: CASSVLEIGQGQPPNTEAFF. This chain connects TRBV2 to TRBJ1-1; TRBD1 matches 9 bases. CDR3 length: 20 amino acids. After removal of 4 bases from V and 1 base from J, the junction contained 19 bases not matched to a gene. Per the germline V gene, CDR1 is SNHLY and CDR2 is FYNNEI.

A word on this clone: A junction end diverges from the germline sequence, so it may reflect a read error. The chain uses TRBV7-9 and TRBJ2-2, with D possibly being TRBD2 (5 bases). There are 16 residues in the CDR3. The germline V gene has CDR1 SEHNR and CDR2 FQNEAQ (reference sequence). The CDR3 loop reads CASSLVRSGNSGELFF. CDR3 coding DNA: TGTGCCAGCAGCTTAGTACGGTCCGGGAACAGCGGGGAGCTGTTTTTT.

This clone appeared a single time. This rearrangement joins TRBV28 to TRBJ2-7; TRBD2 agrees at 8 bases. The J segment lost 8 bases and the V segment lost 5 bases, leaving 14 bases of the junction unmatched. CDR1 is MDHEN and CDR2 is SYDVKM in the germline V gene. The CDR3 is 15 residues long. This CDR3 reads CASSPRTGGGVQQYF. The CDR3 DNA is TGTGCCAGCAGTCCTCGGACGGGAGGGGGAGTACAGCAGTACTTC.

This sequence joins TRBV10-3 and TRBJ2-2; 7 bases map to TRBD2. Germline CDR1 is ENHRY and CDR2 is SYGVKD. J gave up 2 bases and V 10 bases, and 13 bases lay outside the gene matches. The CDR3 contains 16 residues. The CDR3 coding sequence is TGTGCCACCAGGTCGGGTCTAGCGGAAAACACCGGGGAGCTGTTTTTT. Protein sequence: CATRSGLAENTGELFF.

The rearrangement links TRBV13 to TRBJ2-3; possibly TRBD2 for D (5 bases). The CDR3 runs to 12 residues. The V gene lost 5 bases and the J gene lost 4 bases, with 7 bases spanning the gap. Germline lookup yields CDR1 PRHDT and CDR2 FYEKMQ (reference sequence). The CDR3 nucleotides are TGTGCCAGCAGCAATAGCGCAGATACGCAGTATTTT. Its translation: CASSNSADTQYF.

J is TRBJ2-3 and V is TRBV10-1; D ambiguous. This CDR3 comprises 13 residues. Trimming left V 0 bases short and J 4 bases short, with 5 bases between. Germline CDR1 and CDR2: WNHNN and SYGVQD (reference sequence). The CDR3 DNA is TGCGCCAGCAGTGAGTCGGTCGCAGATACGCAGTATTTT. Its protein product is CASSESVADTQYF.

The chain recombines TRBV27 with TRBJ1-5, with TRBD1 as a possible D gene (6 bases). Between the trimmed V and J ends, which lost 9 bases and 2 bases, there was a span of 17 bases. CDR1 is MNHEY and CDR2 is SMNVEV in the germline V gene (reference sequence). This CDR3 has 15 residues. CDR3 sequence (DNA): TGTGCCAGTAGACCCTACAGGGATGGCAATCAGCCCCAGCATTTT. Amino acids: CASRPYRDGNQPQHF.

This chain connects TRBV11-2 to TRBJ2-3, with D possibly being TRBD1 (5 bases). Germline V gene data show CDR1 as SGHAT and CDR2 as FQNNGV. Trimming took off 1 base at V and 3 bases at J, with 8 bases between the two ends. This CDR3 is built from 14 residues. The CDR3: CASSLVPGTDTQYF. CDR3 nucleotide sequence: TGTGCCAGCAGCTTAGTGCCAGGGACAGATACGCAGTATTTT.

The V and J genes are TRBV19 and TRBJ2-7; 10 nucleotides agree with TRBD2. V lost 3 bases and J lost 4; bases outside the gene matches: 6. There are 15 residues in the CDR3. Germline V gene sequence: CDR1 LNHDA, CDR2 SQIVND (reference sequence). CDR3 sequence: CASSISSSGSYEQYF. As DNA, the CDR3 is TGTGCCAGTAGTATTTCGTCTAGCGGGAGTTACGAGCAGTACTTC.

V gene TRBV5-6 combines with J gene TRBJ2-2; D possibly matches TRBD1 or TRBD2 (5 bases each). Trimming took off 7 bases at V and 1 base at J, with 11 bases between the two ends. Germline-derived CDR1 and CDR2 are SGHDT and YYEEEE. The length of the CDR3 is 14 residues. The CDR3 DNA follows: TGTGCCAGCGCCGGGACCGTGAACACCGGGGAGCTGTTTTTT. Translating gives CASAGTVNTGELFF.

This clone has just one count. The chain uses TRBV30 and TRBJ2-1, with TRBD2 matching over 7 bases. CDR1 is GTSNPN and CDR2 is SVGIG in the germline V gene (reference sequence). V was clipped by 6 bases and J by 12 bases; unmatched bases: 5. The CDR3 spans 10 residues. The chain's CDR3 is CACRGVGQFF. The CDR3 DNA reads TGTGCCTGTCGGGGGGTTGGGCAGTTCTTC.

The chain's CDR3 is CASSQQLGMKEKLFF. The CDR3, as DNA: TGCGCCAGCAGCCAACAATTGGGTATGAAGGAAAAACTGTTTTTT. The chain uses TRBV4-1 and TRBJ1-4; no firm D call. This CDR3 comprises 15 residues. Germline assignment: CDR1 MGHRA and CDR2 YSYEKL. Trimming left V 2 bases short and J 8 bases short, with 15 bases between.

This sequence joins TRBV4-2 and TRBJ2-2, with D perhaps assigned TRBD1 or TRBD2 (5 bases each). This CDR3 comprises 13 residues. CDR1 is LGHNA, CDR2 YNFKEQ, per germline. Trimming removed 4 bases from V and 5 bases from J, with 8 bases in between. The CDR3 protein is CASSPGPTGELFF. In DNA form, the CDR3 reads TGTGCCAGCAGCCCGGGACCGACCGGGGAGCTGTTTTTT.

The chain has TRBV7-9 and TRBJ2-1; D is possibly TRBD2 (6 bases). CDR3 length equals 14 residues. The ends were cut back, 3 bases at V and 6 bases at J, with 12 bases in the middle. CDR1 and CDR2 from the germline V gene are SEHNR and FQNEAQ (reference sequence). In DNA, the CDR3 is TGTGCCAGCAGCTTGGAGGGAGGAGTCAATGAGCAGTTCTTC. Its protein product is CASSLEGGVNEQFF. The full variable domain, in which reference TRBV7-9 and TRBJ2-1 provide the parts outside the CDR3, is DTGVSQNPRHKITKRGQNVTFRCDPISEHNRLYWYRQTLGQGPEFLTYFQNEAQLEKSRLLSDRFSAERPKGSFSTLEIQRTEQGDSAMYLCASSLEGGVNEQFFGPGTRLTVL.

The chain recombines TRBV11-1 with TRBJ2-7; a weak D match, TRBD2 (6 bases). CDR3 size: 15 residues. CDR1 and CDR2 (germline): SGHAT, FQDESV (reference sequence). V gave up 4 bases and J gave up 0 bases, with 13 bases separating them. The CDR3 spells CASSSSGGTSYEQYF. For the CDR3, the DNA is TGTGCCAGCAGCTCAAGTGGAGGGACCTCCTACGAGCAGTACTTC.

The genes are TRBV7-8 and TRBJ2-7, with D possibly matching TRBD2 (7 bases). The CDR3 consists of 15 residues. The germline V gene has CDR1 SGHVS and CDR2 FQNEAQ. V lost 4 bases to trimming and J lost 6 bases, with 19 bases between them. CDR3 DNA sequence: TGTGCCAGCAGCTCCGGGGGCGGGAGTGGGGGCGAGCAGTACTTC. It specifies CASSSGGGSGGEQYF.

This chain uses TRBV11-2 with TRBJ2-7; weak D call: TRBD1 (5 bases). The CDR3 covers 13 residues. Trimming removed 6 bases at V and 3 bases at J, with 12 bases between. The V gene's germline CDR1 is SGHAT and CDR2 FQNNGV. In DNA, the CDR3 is TGTGCCAGCAGGGTCGCAGGGTTCTACGAGCAGTACTTC. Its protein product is CASRVAGFYEQYF.